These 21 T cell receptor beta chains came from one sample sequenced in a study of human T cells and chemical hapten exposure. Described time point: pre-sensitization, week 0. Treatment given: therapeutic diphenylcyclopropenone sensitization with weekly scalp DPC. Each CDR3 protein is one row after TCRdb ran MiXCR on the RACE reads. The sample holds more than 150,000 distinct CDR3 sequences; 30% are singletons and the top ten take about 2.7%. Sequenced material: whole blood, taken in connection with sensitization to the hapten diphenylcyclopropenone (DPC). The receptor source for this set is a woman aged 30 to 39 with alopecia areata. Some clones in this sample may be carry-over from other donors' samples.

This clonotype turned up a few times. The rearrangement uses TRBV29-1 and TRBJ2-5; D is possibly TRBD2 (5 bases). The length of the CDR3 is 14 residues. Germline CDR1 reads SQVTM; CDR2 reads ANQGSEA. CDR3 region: CGAATGFEKETQYF. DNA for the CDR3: TGCGGCGCCGCGACGGGATTCGAAAAAGAGACCCAGTACTTC.

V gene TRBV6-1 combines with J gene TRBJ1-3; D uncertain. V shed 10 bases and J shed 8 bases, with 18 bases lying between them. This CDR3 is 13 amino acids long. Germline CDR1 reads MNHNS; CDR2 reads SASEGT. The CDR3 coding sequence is TGTGCCACCGAAAACCCTGGATCGGACACCATATATTTT. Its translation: CATENPGSDTIYF.

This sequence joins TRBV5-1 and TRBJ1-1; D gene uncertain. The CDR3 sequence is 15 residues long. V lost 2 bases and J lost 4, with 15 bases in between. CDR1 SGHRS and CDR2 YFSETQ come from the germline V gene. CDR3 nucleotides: TGCGCCAGCAGCTTAGGGTCAGGTGGTTTCACTGAAGCTTTCTTT. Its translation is CASSLGSGGFTEAFF.

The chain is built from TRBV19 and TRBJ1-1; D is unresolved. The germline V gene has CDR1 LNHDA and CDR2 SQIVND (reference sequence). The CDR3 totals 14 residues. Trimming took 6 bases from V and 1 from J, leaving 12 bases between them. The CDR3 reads CASRPSRGNTEAFF. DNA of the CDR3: TGTGCCAGTAGGCCCTCCCGCGGGAACACTGAAGCTTTCTTT.

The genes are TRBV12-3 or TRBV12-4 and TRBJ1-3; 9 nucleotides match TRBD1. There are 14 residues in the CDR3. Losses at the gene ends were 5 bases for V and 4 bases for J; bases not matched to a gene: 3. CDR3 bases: TGTGCCAGCAGTAGGACAGGGGTCGGAAACACCATATATTTT. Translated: CASSRTGVGNTIYF.

The CDR3 spells CASSLTSGASGKLSQYF. The DNA for the CDR3 is TGTGCCAGCAGCTTAACCTCCGGAGCTAGCGGGAAACTCTCCCAGTACTTC. The chain links TRBV7-2 to TRBJ2-5; the match to TRBD2 covers 9 bases. The germline V gene has CDR1 SGHTA and CDR2 FQGNSA. CDR3 size: 17 residues. Losses at the gene ends were 2 bases for V and 9 bases for J; bases not matched to a gene: 16.

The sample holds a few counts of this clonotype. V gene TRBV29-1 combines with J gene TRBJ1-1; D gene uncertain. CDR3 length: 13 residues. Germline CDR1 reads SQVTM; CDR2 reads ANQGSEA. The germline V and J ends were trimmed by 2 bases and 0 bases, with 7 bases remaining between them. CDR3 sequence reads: CSVERVMNTEAFF. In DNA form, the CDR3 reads TGCAGCGTTGAAAGGGTAATGAACACTGAAGCTTTCTTT.

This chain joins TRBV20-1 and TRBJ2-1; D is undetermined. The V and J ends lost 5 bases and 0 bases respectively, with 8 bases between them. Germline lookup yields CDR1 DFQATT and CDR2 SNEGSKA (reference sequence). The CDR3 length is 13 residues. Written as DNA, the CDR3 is TGCAGTGCTCCCCGCGGCTCCTACAATGAGCAGTTCTTC. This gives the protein CSAPRGSYNEQFF.

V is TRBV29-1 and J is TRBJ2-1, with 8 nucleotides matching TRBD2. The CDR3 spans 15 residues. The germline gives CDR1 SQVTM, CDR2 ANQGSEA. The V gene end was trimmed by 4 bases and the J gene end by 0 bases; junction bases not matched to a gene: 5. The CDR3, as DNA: TGCAGCGTTGCGGGCGGGGGGAGCTCCTACAATGAGCAGTTCTTC. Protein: CSVAGGGSSYNEQFF.

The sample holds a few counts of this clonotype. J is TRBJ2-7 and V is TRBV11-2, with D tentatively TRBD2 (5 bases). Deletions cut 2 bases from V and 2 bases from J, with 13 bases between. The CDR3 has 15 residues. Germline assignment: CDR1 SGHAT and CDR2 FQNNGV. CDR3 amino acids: CASSLIGDYPYEQYF. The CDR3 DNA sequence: TGTGCCAGCAGCTTAATCGGCGACTACCCCTACGAGCAGTACTTC.

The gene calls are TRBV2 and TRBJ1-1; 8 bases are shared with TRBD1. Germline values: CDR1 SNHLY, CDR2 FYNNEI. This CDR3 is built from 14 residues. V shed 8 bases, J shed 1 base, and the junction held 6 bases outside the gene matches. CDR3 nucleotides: TGTGCCAGCCGGGACAGGTCTACGAACACTGAAGCTTTCTTT. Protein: CASRDRSTNTEAFF.

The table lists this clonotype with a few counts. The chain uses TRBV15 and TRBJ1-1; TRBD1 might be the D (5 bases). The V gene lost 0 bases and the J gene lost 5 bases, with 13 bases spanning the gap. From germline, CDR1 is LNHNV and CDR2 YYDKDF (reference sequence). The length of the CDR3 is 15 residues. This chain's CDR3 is CATSREIRGGTEAFF. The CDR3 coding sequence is TGTGCCACCAGCAGAGAGATCCGCGGGGGGACTGAAGCTTTCTTT.

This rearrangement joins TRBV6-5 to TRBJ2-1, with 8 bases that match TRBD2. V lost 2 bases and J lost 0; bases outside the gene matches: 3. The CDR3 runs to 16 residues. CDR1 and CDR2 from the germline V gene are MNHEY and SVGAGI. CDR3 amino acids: CASSYVAGGSYNEQFF. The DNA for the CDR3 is TGTGCCAGCAGTTACGTCGCGGGGGGCTCCTACAATGAGCAGTTCTTC.

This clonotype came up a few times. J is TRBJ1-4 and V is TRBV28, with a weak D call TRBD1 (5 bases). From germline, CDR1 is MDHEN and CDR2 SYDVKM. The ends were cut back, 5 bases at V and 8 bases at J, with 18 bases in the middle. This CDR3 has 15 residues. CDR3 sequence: CASSPGGRVWEKLFF. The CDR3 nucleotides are TGTGCCAGCAGTCCTGGGGGAAGAGTGTGGGAAAAACTGTTTTTT. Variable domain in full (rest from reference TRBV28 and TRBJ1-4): DVKVTQSSRYLVKRTGEKVFLECVQDMDHENMFWYRQDPGLGLRLIYFSYDVKMKEKGDIPEGYSVSREKKERFSLILESASTNQTSMYLCASSPGGRVWEKLFFGSGTQLSVL.

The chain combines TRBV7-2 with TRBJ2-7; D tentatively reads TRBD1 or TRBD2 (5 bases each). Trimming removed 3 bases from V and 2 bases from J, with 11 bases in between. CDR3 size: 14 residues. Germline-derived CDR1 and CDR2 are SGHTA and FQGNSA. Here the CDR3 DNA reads TGTGCCAGCAGCTTCGGCCCGGGACCCTACGAGCAGTACTTC. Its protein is CASSFGPGPYEQYF.

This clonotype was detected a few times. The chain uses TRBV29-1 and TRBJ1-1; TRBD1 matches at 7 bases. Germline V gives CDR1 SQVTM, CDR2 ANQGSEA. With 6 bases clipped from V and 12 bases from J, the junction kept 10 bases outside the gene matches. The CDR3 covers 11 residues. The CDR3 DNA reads TGCAGCGTAGGGGACAGCTTAGCCTCTTTCTTT. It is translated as CSVGDSLASFF.

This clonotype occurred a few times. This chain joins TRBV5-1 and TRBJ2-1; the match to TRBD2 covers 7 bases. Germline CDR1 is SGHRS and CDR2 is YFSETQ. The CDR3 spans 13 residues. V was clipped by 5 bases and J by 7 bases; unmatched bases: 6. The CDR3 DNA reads TGCGCCAGCAGGCTAGCAGCGGGGAATGAGCAGTTCTTC. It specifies CASRLAAGNEQFF.

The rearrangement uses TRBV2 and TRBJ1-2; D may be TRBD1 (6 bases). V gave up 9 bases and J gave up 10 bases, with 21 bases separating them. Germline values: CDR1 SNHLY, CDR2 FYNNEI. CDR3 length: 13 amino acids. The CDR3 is CASNPGTRGDYTF. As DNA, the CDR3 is TGTGCCAGTAACCCCGGGACACGTGGGGACTACACCTTC.

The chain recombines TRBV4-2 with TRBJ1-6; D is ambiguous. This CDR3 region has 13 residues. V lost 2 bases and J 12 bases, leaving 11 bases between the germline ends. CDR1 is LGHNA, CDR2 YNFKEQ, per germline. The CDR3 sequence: CASSQSRSVPLHF. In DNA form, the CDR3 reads TGTGCCAGCAGCCAATCTAGGTCCGTACCCCTCCACTTT.

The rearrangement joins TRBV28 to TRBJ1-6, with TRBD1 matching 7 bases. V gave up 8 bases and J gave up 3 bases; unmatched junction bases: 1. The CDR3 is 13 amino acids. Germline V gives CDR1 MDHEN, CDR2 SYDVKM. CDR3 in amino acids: CASRQGYNSPLHF. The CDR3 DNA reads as TGTGCCAGCCGACAGGGCTATAATTCACCCCTCCACTTT.

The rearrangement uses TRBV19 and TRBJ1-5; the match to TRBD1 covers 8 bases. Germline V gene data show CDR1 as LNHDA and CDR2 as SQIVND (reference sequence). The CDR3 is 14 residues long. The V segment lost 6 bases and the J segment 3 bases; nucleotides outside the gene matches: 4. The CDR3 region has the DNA TGTGCCAGTAGGACAGGGGCTACCAATCAGCCCCAGCATTTT. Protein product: CASRTGATNQPQHF.